This passage covers 5 T cell receptor beta chains from one sample sequenced in a study of cytomegalovirus exposure and HLA in healthy donors. PCR involved 60 Vbeta and 13 Jbeta primers. The repertoire was sequenced with immunoSEQ multiplex PCR; TCRdb's copy has only in-frame clones and lacks some. The sample includes about 76,000 clones, around 84% of them seen just once. Sequenced input: PBMCs. The source is a middle-aged woman in good health and CMV-seropositive.

The V call is TRBV30, the J call TRBJ2-5; possible D gene TRBD1, 6 bases. The CDR3 runs 13 residues. Germline CDR1 and CDR2: GTSNPN and SVGIG (reference sequence). Trimming shortened V by 2 bases and J by 2 bases, and 9 bases separated the two germline ends. The CDR3 nucleotides read TGTGCCTGGAGTAGACAGGCTCAAGAGACCCAGTACTTC. Translating gives CAWSRQAQETQYF.

The CDR3 bases are TGTGCCAGCAGCCGCCGACAGGAATCCGAGCAGTACTTC. Translation gives CASSRRQESEQYF. The chain uses TRBV7-6 and TRBJ2-7; D might be TRBD1 (6 bases). CDR1 is SGHVS, CDR2 FNYEAQ, per germline. The CDR3 has 13 amino acids. V gave up 5 bases and J gave up 6 bases, with 14 bases separating them.

Comments on this clone: Other DNA sequences of this sample code for an identical CDR3. This chain links TRBV9 with TRBJ1-6; 9 bases map to TRBD1. Germline-derived CDR1 and CDR2 are SGDLS and YYNGEE. V was clipped by 4 bases and J by 7 bases; unmatched bases: 6. The length of the CDR3 is 15 residues. For the CDR3, the DNA is TGTGCCAGCAGCCTCGGGACAGGGACAAATTCACCCCTCCACTTT. Protein sequence: CASSLGTGTNSPLHF.

The chain is built from TRBV5-1 and TRBJ1-2; a possible D gene is TRBD1 (6 bases). Germline lookup yields CDR1 SGHRS and CDR2 YFSETQ. The CDR3 has 14 residues. Trimming shortened V by 6 bases and J by 6 bases, and 18 bases separated the two germline ends. The CDR3 DNA follows: TGCGCCAGCACCCGGGACACACCCGGGGATGGCTACACCTTC. Protein: CASTRDTPGDGYTF.

The V call is TRBV28, the J call TRBJ1-2; no reliable D call. V shed 8 bases and J shed 6 bases, with 13 bases lying between them. Germline V gene data show CDR1 as MDHEN and CDR2 as SYDVKM. The CDR3 totals 12 residues. CDR3 protein: CASLIVPHGYTF. The CDR3 DNA sequence: TGTGCCAGCCTGATAGTTCCACATGGCTACACCTTC.